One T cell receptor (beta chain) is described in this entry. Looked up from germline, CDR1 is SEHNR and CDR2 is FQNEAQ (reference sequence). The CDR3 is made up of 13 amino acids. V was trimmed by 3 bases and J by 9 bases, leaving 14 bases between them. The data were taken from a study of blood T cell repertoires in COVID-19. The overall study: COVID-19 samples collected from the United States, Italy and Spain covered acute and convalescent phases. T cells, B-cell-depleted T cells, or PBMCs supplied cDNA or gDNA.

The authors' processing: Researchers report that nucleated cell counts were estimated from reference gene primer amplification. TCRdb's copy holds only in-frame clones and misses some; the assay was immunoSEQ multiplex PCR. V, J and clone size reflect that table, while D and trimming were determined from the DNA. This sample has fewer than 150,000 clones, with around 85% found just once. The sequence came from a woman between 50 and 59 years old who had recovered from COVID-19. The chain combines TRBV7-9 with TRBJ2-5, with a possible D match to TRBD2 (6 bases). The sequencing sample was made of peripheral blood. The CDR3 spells CASSFGGIEAQYF. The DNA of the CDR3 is TGTGCCAGCAGCTTCGGAGGGATCGAGGCCCAGTACTTC.